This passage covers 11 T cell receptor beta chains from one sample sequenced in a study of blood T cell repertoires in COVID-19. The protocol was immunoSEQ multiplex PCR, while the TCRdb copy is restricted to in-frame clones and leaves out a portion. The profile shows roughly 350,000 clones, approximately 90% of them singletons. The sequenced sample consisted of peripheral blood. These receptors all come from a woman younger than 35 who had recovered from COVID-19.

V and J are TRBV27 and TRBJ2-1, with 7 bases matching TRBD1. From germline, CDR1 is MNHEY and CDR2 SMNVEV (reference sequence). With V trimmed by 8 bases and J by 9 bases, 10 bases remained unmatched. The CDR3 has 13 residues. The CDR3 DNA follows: TGTGCCAGCTGGAACGATCACAGGGGTGAGCAGTTCTTC. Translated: CASWNDHRGEQFF.

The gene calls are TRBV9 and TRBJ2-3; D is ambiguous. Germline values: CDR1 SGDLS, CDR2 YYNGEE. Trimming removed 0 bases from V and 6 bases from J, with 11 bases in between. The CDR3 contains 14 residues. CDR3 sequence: CASSVGVAWDTQYF. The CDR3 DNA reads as TGTGCCAGCAGCGTAGGGGTAGCTTGGGATACGCAGTATTTT. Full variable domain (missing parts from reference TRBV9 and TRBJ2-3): DSGVTQTPKHLITATGQRVTLRCSPRSGDLSVYWYQQSLDQGLQFLIQYYNGEERAKGNILERFSAQQFPDLHSELNLSSLELGDSALYFCASSVGVAWDTQYFGPGTRLTVL.

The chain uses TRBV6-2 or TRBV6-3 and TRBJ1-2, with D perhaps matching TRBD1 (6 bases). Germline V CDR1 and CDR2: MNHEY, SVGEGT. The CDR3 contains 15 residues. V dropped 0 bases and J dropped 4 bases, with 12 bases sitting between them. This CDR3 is CASSYSDRNSYGYTF. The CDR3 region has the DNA TGTGCCAGCAGTTACTCGGACAGAAACTCCTATGGCTACACCTTC.

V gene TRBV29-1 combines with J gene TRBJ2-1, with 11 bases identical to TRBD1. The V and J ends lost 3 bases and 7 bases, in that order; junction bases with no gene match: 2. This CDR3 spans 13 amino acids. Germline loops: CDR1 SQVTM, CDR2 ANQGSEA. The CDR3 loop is CSVDGQGANEQFF. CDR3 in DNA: TGCAGCGTTGATGGACAGGGGGCAAATGAGCAGTTCTTC.

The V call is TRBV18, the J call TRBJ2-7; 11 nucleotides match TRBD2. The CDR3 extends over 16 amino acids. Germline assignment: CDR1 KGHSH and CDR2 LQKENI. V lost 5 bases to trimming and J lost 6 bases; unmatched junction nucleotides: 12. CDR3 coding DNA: TGTGCCAGCTCAAGTAGCGGGAGGGCCAGTTTAACCGAGCAGTACGTC. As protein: CASSSSGRASLTEQYV.

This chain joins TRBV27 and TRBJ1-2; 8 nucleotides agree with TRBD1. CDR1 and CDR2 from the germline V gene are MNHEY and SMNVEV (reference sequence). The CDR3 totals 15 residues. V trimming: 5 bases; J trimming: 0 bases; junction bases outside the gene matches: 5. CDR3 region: CASSPGQGANYGYTF. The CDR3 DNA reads TGTGCCAGCAGTCCCGGACAGGGAGCTAACTATGGCTACACCTTC.

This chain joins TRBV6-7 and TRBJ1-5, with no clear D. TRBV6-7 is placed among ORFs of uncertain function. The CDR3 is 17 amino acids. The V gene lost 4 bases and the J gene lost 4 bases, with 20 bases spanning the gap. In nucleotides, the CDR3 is TGTGCCAGCAGTTCCAAACTTAGCGGGCAGAAAAATCAGCCCCAGCATTTT. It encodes CASSSKLSGQKNQPQHF.

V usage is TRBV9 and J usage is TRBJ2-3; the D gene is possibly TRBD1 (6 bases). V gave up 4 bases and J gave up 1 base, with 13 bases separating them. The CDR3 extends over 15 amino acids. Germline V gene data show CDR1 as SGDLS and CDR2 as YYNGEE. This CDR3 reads CASSTDTGRTDTQYF. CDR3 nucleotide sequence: TGTGCCAGCAGCACAGATACAGGGCGCACAGATACGCAGTATTTT.

The CDR3 loop reads CASSGSGQRQFF. Written as DNA, the CDR3 is TGTGCCAGCAGTGGGTCCGGACAGCGGCAGTTCTTC. The gene calls are TRBV2 and TRBJ2-1, with a possible D match to TRBD1 (6 bases). The V and J ends lost 4 bases and 12 bases respectively, with 13 bases between them. Germline V CDR1 and CDR2: SNHLY, FYNNEI. The CDR3 is 12 amino acids.

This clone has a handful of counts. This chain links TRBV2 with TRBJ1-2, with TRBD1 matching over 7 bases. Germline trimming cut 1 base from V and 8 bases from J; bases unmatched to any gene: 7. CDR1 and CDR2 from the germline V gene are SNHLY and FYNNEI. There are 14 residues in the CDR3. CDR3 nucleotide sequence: TGTGCCAGCAGTGAAGGGGACAGCGTGGGGGGCTACACCTTC. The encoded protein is CASSEGDSVGGYTF.

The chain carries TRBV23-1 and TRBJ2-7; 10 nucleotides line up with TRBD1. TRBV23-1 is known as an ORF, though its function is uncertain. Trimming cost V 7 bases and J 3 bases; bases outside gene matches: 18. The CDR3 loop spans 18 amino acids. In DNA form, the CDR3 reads TGCGCCAGCACCCCCCCCCTCGGGACAGGGGATGAAAACTACGAGCAGTACGTC. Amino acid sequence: CASTPPLGTGDENYEQYV.